The 27 T cell receptor beta chains in this list originate from one sample, sequenced in a study of T-cell memory formation after mild COVID-19. Using its own MiXCR run on the 5' RACE reads, TCRdb lists one record per CDR3 protein. The data show about 560,000 distinct CDR3 sequences, about 20% seen once. Sequencing was performed on PBMCs or a T cell subset sorted from them (not recorded which). All receptors derive from an adult woman who had mild COVID-19 (a few samples of this study predate the infection). Cell type and time point are not known.

The chain uses TRBV4-1 and TRBJ2-7; D remains ambiguous. The CDR3 spans 16 residues. In germline, CDR1 is MGHRA, CDR2 YSYEKL. V shed 0 bases and J shed 0 bases, with 12 bases lying between them. Here the CDR3 reads CASSQESSLSSYEQYF. CDR3 nucleotide sequence: TGCGCCAGCAGCCAAGAAAGTTCCCTGAGCTCCTACGAGCAGTACTTC.

The chain recombines TRBV24-1 with TRBJ2-2, with TRBD2 matching over 11 bases. The CDR3 sequence is 17 residues long. CDR1 is KGHDR and CDR2 is SFDVKD in the germline V gene. The junction had 7 bases not matched to a gene; V was cut back by 3 bases and J by 5 bases. The CDR3: CATSDSGLAGPTGELFF. CDR3 coding DNA: TGTGCCACCAGTGATAGTGGACTAGCGGGCCCTACCGGGGAGCTGTTTTTT.

The chain is built from TRBV4-3 and TRBJ2-3; 8 bases are shared with TRBD2. Germline V CDR1 and CDR2: LGHNA, YSLEER. The CDR3 is 15 residues long. The V and J ends lost 1 base and 2 bases, in that order; junction bases with no gene match: 2. DNA for the CDR3: TGCGCCAGCAGCCAAGGTAGCGGGGTCACAGATACGCAGTATTTT. As protein: CASSQGSGVTDTQYF.

This clonotype was observed a few times. The rearrangement joins TRBV18 to TRBJ2-3; 7 nucleotides line up with TRBD2. Germline lookup yields CDR1 KGHSH and CDR2 LQKENI. V dropped 2 bases and J dropped 0; count of bases not matched to a gene: 5. The CDR3 extends over 16 amino acids. CDR3 nucleotides: TGTGCCAGCTCACCAAGACAGCGGGGTAGCACAGATACGCAGTATTTT. Translation: CASSPRQRGSTDTQYF.

The CDR3 bases are TGTGCCAGCAGCCATGGTCCCTTCACCACAGATACGCAGTATTTT. This codes for CASSHGPFTTDTQYF. V usage is TRBV14 and J usage is TRBJ2-3; D gene unclear. The germline gives CDR1 SGHDN, CDR2 FVKESK. V was pared by 3 bases and J by 2 bases, with 12 bases between. The CDR3 length is 15 residues.

This clonotype was detected only a few times. The gene calls are TRBV6-6 and TRBJ2-3; TRBD2 matches 7 bases. The CDR3 runs 15 residues. Germline CDR1 reads MNHNY; CDR2 reads SVGAGI (reference sequence). Unmatched junction bases numbered 6, after V lost 4 bases and J lost 2 bases. CDR3 loop: CASSSRAGDTDTQYF. The CDR3 DNA follows: TGTGCCAGCAGTTCAAGGGCGGGGGACACAGATACGCAGTATTTT.

The table lists this clonotype with a few counts. This chain connects TRBV4-2 to TRBJ2-3, with TRBD2 identical over 8 bases. Unmatched junction bases numbered 7, after V lost 6 bases and J lost 2 bases. Germline values: CDR1 LGHNA, CDR2 YNFKEQ. This CDR3 comprises 15 residues. The CDR3 DNA reads as TGTGCCAGCAGGCCGGGGGGGTCAAACACAGATACGCAGTATTTT. Amino acid sequence: CASRPGGSNTDTQYF.

The table lists this clonotype with a few counts. The chain is built from TRBV9 and TRBJ2-5, with TRBD1 as a possible D gene (6 bases). CDR3 length equals 18 residues. The V end lost 1 base, the J end lost 1 base, and 20 bases lay between the germline ends. Germline lookup yields CDR1 SGDLS and CDR2 YYNGEE. The CDR3 coding sequence is TGTGCCAGCAGCGTATCCCCATCCAGGGGCGCAAGCCAAGAGACCCAGTACTTC. Its translation is CASSVSPSRGASQETQYF.

This chain uses TRBV5-1 with TRBJ2-2; D remains ambiguous. Between the trimmed V and J ends, which lost 6 bases and 0 bases, there was a span of 9 bases. This CDR3 is built from 14 residues. CDR1 and CDR2 from the germline V gene are SGHRS and YFSETQ. The CDR3 loop is CASIEETNTGELFF. Here the CDR3 DNA reads TGCGCCAGCATTGAGGAGACGAACACCGGGGAGCTGTTTTTT.

V and J are TRBV7-9 and TRBJ1-5; no clear D gene. Germline V gives CDR1 SEHNR, CDR2 FQNEAQ (reference sequence). Trimming removed 0 bases from V and 3 bases from J, with 12 bases in between. The CDR3 extends over 16 amino acids. The CDR3 DNA reads as TGTGCCAGCAGCTTAGCGTTGGGCCTACTCAATCAGCCCCAGCATTTT. Its protein is CASSLALGLLNQPQHF.

This clonotype was seen a handful of times. The J gene is TRBJ1-2, the V gene TRBV7-2; TRBD1 agrees at 7 bases. CDR1 is SGHTA, CDR2 FQGNSA, per germline. The V gene end was trimmed by 5 bases and the J gene end by 8 bases; junction bases not matched to a gene: 14. CDR3 size: 15 residues. The CDR3 sequence: CASSQRQGAEGGYTF. The CDR3 region has the DNA TGTGCCAGCAGCCAAAGACAGGGTGCCGAGGGAGGCTACACCTTC.

J is TRBJ2-1 and V is TRBV20-1; 7 nucleotides agree with TRBD2. The germline V gene encodes CDR1 DFQATT and CDR2 SNEGSKA (reference sequence). Trimming took 0 bases from V and 7 from J; bases not matched to a gene: 9. The CDR3 totals 15 residues. The CDR3 DNA reads TGCAGTGCTAGAGATCTGGCTAGCGGTATAAATGAGCAGTTCTTC. Its translation: CSARDLASGINEQFF.

The chain joins TRBV11-1 to TRBJ2-7; 7 positions match TRBD2. The CDR3 is made up of 12 amino acids. Unmatched junction bases numbered 4, after V lost 2 bases and J lost 9 bases. Germline values: CDR1 SGHAT, CDR2 FQDESV (reference sequence). The CDR3, as DNA: TGTGCCAGCAGCTTATCGGGAGGAGCGCAGTACTTC. Protein product: CASSLSGGAQYF.

This chain links TRBV29-1 with TRBJ1-1, with a possible D match to TRBD1 (5 bases). This CDR3 has 12 residues. CDR1 is SQVTM, CDR2 ANQGSEA, per germline. V dropped 7 bases and J dropped 6 bases, with 15 bases sitting between them. The DNA for the CDR3 is TGCAGCGGGCAGGGCAGCTCACCTGAAGCTTTCTTT. As protein: CSGQGSSPEAFF.

The rearrangement links TRBV4-2 to TRBJ2-1, with TRBD2 matching 10 bases. The CDR3 runs to 15 residues. V lost 4 bases to trimming and J lost 9 bases; unmatched junction nucleotides: 9. The germline gives CDR1 LGHNA, CDR2 YNFKEQ. The CDR3 coding sequence is TGTGCCAGCAGCCGATCGAGAGCGGGAGGGAGTGAGCAGTTCTTC. Protein sequence: CASSRSRAGGSEQFF.

This clonotype has only a few counts. This rearrangement joins TRBV10-2 to TRBJ2-1, with TRBD1 matching 7 bases. This CDR3 comprises 11 residues. Per the germline V gene, CDR1 is WSHSY and CDR2 is SAAADI. J lost 6 bases, V lost 10 bases, and 3 bases had no gene match. The chain's CDR3 is CATRQGNEQFF. The CDR3 nucleotides are TGCGCCACCAGACAGGGCAATGAGCAGTTCTTC.

The V call is TRBV7-9, the J call TRBJ1-5, with no clear D. V was cut by 1 base and J by 6 bases, with 7 bases left in between. Germline V gene sequence: CDR1 SEHNR, CDR2 FQNEAQ (reference sequence). The CDR3 totals 13 residues. CDR3 nucleotides: TGTGCCAGCAGCTTAGGGGCCCGTCAGCCCCAGCATTTT. The encoded protein is CASSLGARQPQHF.

A few counts support this clonotype. The CDR3, as DNA: TGTGCCAGCAGGGAGACAGGGTCCTATGGCTACACCTTC. Its protein is CASRETGSYGYTF. The chain employs TRBV6-1 and TRBJ1-2, with 7 nucleotides matching TRBD1. Germline V gives CDR1 MNHNS, CDR2 SASEGT. The CDR3 sequence is 13 residues long. V dropped 6 bases and J dropped 4; count of bases not matched to a gene: 5.

The V call is TRBV30, the J call TRBJ1-1; 7 bases line up with TRBD1. The V gene's germline CDR1 is GTSNPN and CDR2 SVGIG (reference sequence). This CDR3 spans 13 amino acids. V trimming: 2 bases; J trimming: 5 bases; junction bases outside the gene matches: 5. The CDR3 DNA is TGTGCCTGGAGTATGACAGGGCGAACTGAAGCTTTCTTT. It yields the protein CAWSMTGRTEAFF.

This rearrangement joins TRBV7-9 to TRBJ2-1; D is possibly TRBD1 (6 bases). V was cut by 5 bases and J by 6 bases, with 11 bases left in between. CDR3 size: 13 residues. Germline V gene data show CDR1 as SEHNR and CDR2 as FQNEAQ (reference sequence). The CDR3: CASSPQGSNEQFF. CDR3 nucleotide sequence: TGTGCCAGCAGCCCGCAGGGGAGCAATGAGCAGTTCTTC.

V gene TRBV12-3 or TRBV12-4 combines with J gene TRBJ1-5, with TRBD1 matching over 8 bases. The CDR3 covers 15 residues. V was pared by 6 bases and J by 1 base, with 5 bases of the junction left unmatched. The CDR3 sequence is CASRYDRGSNQPQHF. The CDR3 nucleotides are TGTGCCAGCAGGTACGACAGGGGAAGCAATCAGCCCCAGCATTTT.

The chain links TRBV19 to TRBJ2-1; 10 bases align to TRBD2. The germline CDR1 and CDR2 sequences are LNHDA and SQIVND (reference sequence). The CDR3 length is 13 residues. With 5 bases clipped from V and 9 bases from J, the junction kept 4 bases outside the gene matches. CDR3 DNA sequence: TGTGCCAGTAGTGGAGCGGGAGGGGCTGAGCAGTTCTTC. Amino acids: CASSGAGGAEQFF.

The rearrangement uses TRBV6-5 and TRBJ1-6; D not resolved. CDR1 and CDR2 (germline): MNHEY, SVGAGI. The V gene lost 6 bases and the J gene lost 9 bases, with 15 bases spanning the gap. This CDR3 spans 14 amino acids. The CDR3 sequence is CASSTGRLLSPLHF. CDR3 nucleotide sequence: TGTGCCAGCAGCACCGGCCGTCTGCTTTCACCCCTCCACTTT.

The CDR3 sequence is CASSERTPLEAFF. The CDR3 nucleotides are TGTGCCAGCAGTGAACGGACCCCCCTTGAAGCTTTCTTT. The chain uses TRBV6-1 and TRBJ1-1; no definite D call. CDR3 length: 13 residues. CDR1 and CDR2 from the germline V gene are MNHNS and SASEGT. V was pared by 2 bases and J by 7 bases, with 11 bases between.

The genes are TRBV30 and TRBJ2-1, with D perhaps being TRBD1 or TRBD2 (5 bases each). Trimming took 3 bases from V and 11 from J, leaving 11 bases between them. The CDR3 length is 11 residues. Germline V gene sequence: CDR1 GTSNPN, CDR2 SVGIG (reference sequence). CDR3 DNA: TGTGCCTGGAGCCGTGGGGGAAAGCAGTTCTTC. Its protein is CAWSRGGKQFF.

The sample holds a few counts of this clonotype. The chain joins TRBV5-1 to TRBJ2-7; TRBD1 aligns across 9 bases. The trim removed 3 bases at V and 5 bases at J, leaving 15 bases unmatched. The CDR3 totals 17 residues. The germline V gene has CDR1 SGHRS and CDR2 YFSETQ. DNA of the CDR3: TGCGCCAGCAGCTCCCTGGCTCTGGGACAGGGTGGCCACGAGCAGTACTTC. It translates to CASSSLALGQGGHEQYF.

The table lists this clonotype with a few counts. The chain couples TRBV4-1 to TRBJ1-2, with D perhaps TRBD1 (5 bases). Per germline, CDR1 MGHRA and CDR2 YSYEKL. V lost 2 bases and J lost 5, with 12 bases in between. The CDR3 contains 14 residues. The CDR3: CASSQIGGVYGYTF. The CDR3 DNA follows: TGCGCCAGCAGCCAAATAGGAGGGGTGTATGGCTACACCTTC.